One TCR beta chain is described in this entry. The CDR3 loop spans 15 amino acids. Germline assignment: CDR1 SEHNR and CDR2 FQNEAQ (reference sequence). The ends lost 5 bases at V and 4 bases at J; junction bases unmatched: 10. Only in-frame clones appear in the TCRdb table, and some are missing; sequencing was by immunoSEQ multiplex PCR. The sample has approximately 100,000 clones; roughly 76% are singletons. The source of the sample is a study of blood T cell repertoires in COVID-19. Study-level background: From T cells, B-cell-depleted T cells, or PBMCs came the material, which was cDNA or gDNA.

V is TRBV7-9 and J is TRBJ2-7; TRBD1 aligns across 8 bases. This TCR was recovered from a human donor in a cohort sampled during active COVID-19. The sample was peripheral blood. In nucleotides, the CDR3 is TGTGCCAGCAGCCCCCGGACAGGGCAGGCGTACGAGCAGTACTTC. This encodes CASSPRTGQAYEQYF.